Listed below are T cell receptor beta chains from one sample, sequenced in a study of OX40 agonist ivuxolimab in advanced cancers. Sequencing used immunoSEQ multiplex PCR; TCRdb keeps in-frame clones, though not all of them. The top ten clones hold around 2.9% of a sample with roughly 49,000 clones, about 80% of them seen once. This sample comprised CD4+ or CD8+ T cells sorted from blood, obtained in a trial of the OX40 agonist ivuxolimab. All receptors derive from an adult with an advanced solid tumor such as melanoma, head and neck, liver or kidney cancer. CDR3s include the opening cysteine and the closing phenylalanine or tryptophan. A D gene is named only where the DNA matches it firmly. Where a row states a size, it is once, few, many or the class of an expanded clone; other rows omit it.

d_call,j_call,v_call,clone_size,cdr3_nt,cdr3_aa
TRBD1,TRBJ2-6,TRBV2,.,TGTGCCAGCTCTGAAACAAGGACAGGCTCTGGGGCCAACGTCCTGACTTTC,CASSETRTGSGANVLTF
TRBD1,TRBJ1-2,TRBV11-2,once,TGTGCCAGCAGCTTAGTCGGGGCAGGGGGCGGCTACACCTTC,CASSLVGAGGGYTF
TRBD2,TRBJ2-1,TRBV14,.,TGTGCCAGCAGCCCTAGCGGGGGGCCATCCAATGAGCAGTTCTTC,CASSPSGGPSNEQFF
TRBD2,TRBJ2-3,TRBV7-2,.,TGTGCCAGCAGCCCGGGCAGGGGACTAGGCACAGATACGCAGTATTTT,CASSPGRGLGTDTQYF
.,TRBJ2-5,TRBV7-2,.,TGTGCCAGCAGCTTGGGGACCCAGTACTTC,CASSLGTQYF
.,TRBJ2-3,TRBV19,.,TGTGCCAGTAGTATTCGGACTAGCACAGATACGCAGTATTTT,CASSIRTSTDTQYF
TRBD1,TRBJ2-7,TRBV5-6,.,TGTGCCAGCAGCCATAACAGGGGGCCGGGTGAGCAGTACTTC,CASSHNRGPGEQYF
.,TRBJ1-2,TRBV27,.,TGTGCCAGCAGTTTACGAGCCGAGGCCCCCTATGGCTACACCTTC,CASSLRAEAPYGYTF
TRBD2,TRBJ2-4,TRBV4-3,.,TGCGCCAGCAGCCAAGAGGCCGCGGGGGTTTCCGGGGCCAAAAACATTCAGTACTTC,CASSQEAAGVSGAKNIQYF
.,TRBJ1-2,TRBV19,few,TGTGCCAGTAGTATCCTGGGCCAGGTCTATGGCTACACCTTC,CASSILGQVYGYTF
.,TRBJ2-1,TRBV11-2,.,TGTGCCAGCAGCTTAGACGGGTATGGGGACTTCTACAATGAGCAGTTCTTC,CASSLDGYGDFYNEQFF
.,TRBJ2-5,TRBV6-1,.,TGTGCCAGCAGTGAGACACAGTCTGGAGAGACCCAGTACTTC,CASSETQSGETQYF
.,TRBJ1-6,TRBV6-5,.,TGTGCCAGCAGTTTCCAGGCCTCCTATAATTCACCCCTCCACTTT,CASSFQASYNSPLHF
.,TRBJ2-6,TRBV4-3,.,TGCGCCAGCACACCCGGTCCGGGGGCCGTTGGGGCCAACGTCCTGACTTTC,CASTPGPGAVGANVLTF
.,TRBJ1-2,TRBV4-1,.,TGCGCCAGCAGCCAAGGGTCCGTAGGGCCCCCCTATGGCTACACCTTC,CASSQGSVGPPYGYTF
.,TRBJ1-1,TRBV19,.,TGTGCCAGTCATATGGGGGTGAGCACTGAAGCTTTCTTT,CASHMGVSTEAFF
.,TRBJ1-5,TRBV6-1,.,TGTGCCAGCAGGACAGTCGGGAATCAGCCCCAGCATTTT,CASRTVGNQPQHF
.,TRBJ1-5,TRBV11-3,.,TGTGCCAGCAGCTTAGGTCTCACAGGTAACAGCGGCTGTAGCAATCAGCCCCAGCATTTT,CASSLGLTGNSGCSNQPQHF
TRBD1,TRBJ2-7,TRBV18,.,TGTGCCAGTTCAACCGGACAGGGACCCTACGAGCAGTACTTC,CASSTGQGPYEQYF
.,TRBJ1-6,TRBV6-1,.,TGTGCCAGCAGTGGTCGGCAGGGAGGAAATTCACCCCTCCACTTT,CASSGRQGGNSPLHF
.,TRBJ2-2,TRBV10-1,.,TGCGCCAGCAGTGAGGAAGGGAACACCGGGGAGCTGTTTTTT,CASSEEGNTGELFF
TRBD1,TRBJ1-6,TRBV11-2,.,TGTGCCAGCAGCCAGACAGGGGGCGTTTCACCCCTCCACTTT,CASSQTGGVSPLHF
TRBD2,TRBJ2-7,TRBV7-2,.,TGTGCCAGCAGCCCCAGAGCGGGGGCCCTTTTTTCCGAGCAGTACTTC,CASSPRAGALFSEQYF
TRBD1,TRBJ2-1,TRBV6-5,.,TGTGCCAGCAGTTGGTACACCGGGACAGGGATCAATGAGCAGTTCTTC,CASSWYTGTGINEQFF
.,TRBJ1-6,TRBV9,once,TGTGCCAGCAGCGCGACAGTACATTCACCCCTCCACTTT,CASSATVHSPLHF
TRBD1,TRBJ2-1,TRBV2,.,TGTGCCAGCAGTGGGGACAGGGTCTACAATGAGCAGTTCTTC,CASSGDRVYNEQFF
.,TRBJ2-1,TRBV7-3,.,TGTGCCAGCAGCTCCATTATGGGGGCCTGGGATGAGCAGTTCTTC,CASSSIMGAWDEQFF
.,TRBJ2-1,TRBV9,.,TGTGCCAGCAGCGTAGGGGGTAGAGCCTACAATGAGCAGTTCTTC,CASSVGGRAYNEQFF
.,TRBJ1-6,TRBV10-2,.,TGCGCCAGCAGTGAGCGGGGTACACCCCTCCACTTT,CASSERGTPLHF
.,TRBJ1-4,TRBV9,.,TGTGCCAGCAGCCTTCTGGGGGTAGTTAATGAAAAACTGTTTTTT,CASSLLGVVNEKLFF
.,TRBJ2-1,TRBV7-9,.,TGTGCCAGCAGCTTAGCGCAGGGAGAGACGGCAGAGCAGTTCTTC,CASSLAQGETAEQFF
TRBD1,TRBJ1-5,TRBV6-1,few,TGTGCCAGCAGACGGACAGGGGATCAGCCCCAGCATTTT,CASRRTGDQPQHF
.,TRBJ2-3,TRBV6-1,.,TGTGCCAGCAGTGACAGCACAGATACGCAGTATTTT,CASSDSTDTQYF
TRBD1,TRBJ2-5,TRBV5-5,once,TGTGCCAGCAGCTTGGGGACAGGGGCCCAAGAGACCCAGTACTTC,CASSLGTGAQETQYF
.,TRBJ1-6,TRBV11-2,.,TGTGCCAGCAGCTTAGCCCCGGGATATAATTCACCCCTCCACTTT,CASSLAPGYNSPLHF
.,TRBJ1-1,TRBV6-5,once,TGTGCCAGCAAGCTAGACACTGAAGCTTTCTTT,CASKLDTEAFF
TRBD2,TRBJ2-5,TRBV10-3,.,TGTGCCATCAGTGAGCCCAGCGGGGGCCAATTTCAAGAGACCCAGTACTTC,CAISEPSGGQFQETQYF
.,TRBJ1-1,TRBV27,.,TGTGCCAGCAGTTTACAGGTCGACATGGCTGAAGCTTTCTTT,CASSLQVDMAEAFF
.,TRBJ2-1,TRBV6-1,.,TGTGCCAGCAGTCGGTACAGGGTTTATGAGCAGTTCTTC,CASSRYRVYEQFF
TRBD1,TRBJ1-1,TRBV5-4,.,TGTGCCAGCAGCTTGCGAGGAGGGGGCGGGGGCACTGAAGCTTTCTTT,CASSLRGGGGGTEAFF
.,TRBJ1-2,TRBV27,.,TGTGCCAGCAAGAGGGCCTCGTCGGGGTATGGCTACACCTTC,CASKRASSGYGYTF
TRBD2,TRBJ2-7,TRBV5-5,.,TGTGCCAGCAGCCCGGCTAGCGGGGGGTCCTACGAGCAGTACTTC,CASSPASGGSYEQYF
.,TRBJ2-5,TRBV7-9,.,TGTGCCAGCAGAAACTCAATAAGTCAAGAGACCCAGTACTTC,CASRNSISQETQYF
TRBD1,TRBJ1-1,TRBV19,.,TGTGCCAGTAAGAGGGAGGGGGCGAACACTGAAGCTTTCTTT,CASKREGANTEAFF
.,TRBJ2-7,TRBV11-2,.,TGTGCCAGCAGCCCCGGACAGACTATCTACGAGCAGTACTTC,CASSPGQTIYEQYF